This T cell receptor (beta chain) came from a study of early T cells in non-severe SARS-CoV-2 infection. In the study overall: The sequenced material was bulk RNA from unsorted whole blood, and its chains were unpaired.

In this sample, this clonotype turned up a few times. cDNA molecules, individually, were tagged with unique molecular identifiers. Each CDR3 protein gets one entry after TCRdb re-called the 5' RACE reads with MiXCR. The sample consists of roughly 53,000 distinct CDR3 sequences, under 9% of them appearing once. V lost 0 bases and J lost 2, with 12 bases in between. The germline V gene encodes CDR1 SGHRS and CDR2 YFSETQ. This CDR3 spans 15 amino acids. This clonotype was obtained from an adult who was a healthcare worker with PCR-confirmed SARS-CoV-2 infection or an uninfected control (not recorded which). Sequenced here: whole blood, sampled at baseline. The chain has TRBV5-1 and TRBJ2-7; a weak D match, TRBD2 (5 bases). This chain's CDR3 is CASSLAAGGPYEQYF. CDR3 coding DNA: TGCGCCAGCAGCTTGGCGGCGGGTGGGCCCTACGAGCAGTACTTC.